This T cell receptor beta chain was identified in a study of tumor and adjacent non-tumor tissue in lung cancer. A modified ARM-PCR protocol with three rounds of nested PCR amplified TCRbeta. TCRdb called the multiplex PCR reads again in MiXCR, with one record for every CDR3 protein. The repertoire holds about 140,000 distinct CDR3 sequences, with roughly 70% as singletons. Germline CDR1 is SGHDN and CDR2 is FVKESK. The CDR3 loop spans 15 amino acids. V lost 3 bases, J lost 1 base, and 12 bases lay in between. The template was RNA from unsorted bulk tissue. V is TRBV14 and J is TRBJ1-1; no reliable D call. The sample consisted of lung tumor tissue. The clonotype originates from a man aged 60-69 years with small cell lung cancer. CDR3 bases: TGTGCCAGCAGCCACATAGACACCCAGAACACTGAAGCTTTCTTT. Translating it yields CASSHIDTQNTEAFF.